This T cell receptor beta chain was observed in a study of T cells in Graves' hyperthyroidism and ophthalmopathy. For the study at large: The authors collected peripheral blood at initial diagnosis, before any treatment.

Amplified regions were TCR beta CDR3 sequences from RNA transcripts. The HTBI set primed first-round TCR CDR3 RT-PCR. TCRdb fed the multiplex PCR reads into MiXCR, producing one record per CDR3 protein. The profile shows roughly 250,000 distinct CDR3 sequences, around 22% of them singletons. Only one count was recorded for this clonotype. No antigen is known for it. This may arise from a read error, as a much more abundant clone is one base away. Study-wide findings and caveats: Ophthalmopathy was told apart from stable hyperthyroidism by a 13 V-J model. It was a median around 6 months before onset that the model predicted ophthalmopathy.

Used for diagnoses were clinical symptoms, serum thyroxine and TRAb, thyroid ultrasound and orbital computed tomography. This CDR3 comprises 13 residues. The germline CDR1 and CDR2 sequences are PRHDT and FYEKMQ (reference sequence). Trimming took off 4 bases at V and 7 bases at J, with 13 bases between the two ends. Sequencing was performed on blood. This chain uses TRBV13 with TRBJ1-1; D ambiguous. This receptor was identified in a man younger than 40 with Graves' ophthalmopathy. CDR3 protein: CASSSVGQLEAFF. The CDR3 DNA is TGTGCCAGCAGCTCAGTTGGGCAGCTTGAAGCTTTCTTT.